Presented here are 7 T cell receptor beta chains from one specimen sequenced in a study of regulatory T cells in long-lasting Graves disease. Described time point: newly diagnosed GD, antithyroid drugs for less than 3 months. Generation of the TCR library employed RNA extracted from PBMCs. In building TCR beta libraries, iRepertoire HTBI primers were used together with Arm-PCR of CDR3 regions. TCRdb ran MiXCR on the multiplex PCR reads and lists one entry per CDR3 protein. The sample has under 300,000 distinct CDR3 sequences; over 20% are singletons. The sample here was peripheral blood mononuclear cells (PBMCs), taken at new diagnosis, from a patient treated with antithyroid drugs. These receptors all stem from a female donor with Graves disease.

This clonotype was counted ten times or more. The rearrangement joins TRBV2 to TRBJ2-3; no definite D call. V was trimmed by 8 bases and J by 3 bases, leaving 12 bases between them. The CDR3 contains 13 residues. The V gene's germline CDR1 is SNHLY and CDR2 FYNNEI. In DNA form, the CDR3 reads TGTGCCAGCCGTACAGATAAAACAGATACGCAGTATTTT. This translates into CASRTDKTDTQYF.

This clonotype was picked up many times. This chain uses TRBV5-8 with TRBJ1-1; TRBD1 aligns across 8 bases. The length of the CDR3 is 13 residues. Germline lookup yields CDR1 SGHTS and CDR2 YDEGEE. V lost 4 bases and J lost 11; bases outside the gene matches: 10. The CDR3 region has the DNA TGTGCCAGCAGCCAGGACAGGGTTCCGGCTGCTTTCTTT. Translated, it gives CASSQDRVPAAFF.

This clonotype was counted at least ten times. The chain has TRBV27 and TRBJ2-5; D is perhaps TRBD1 or TRBD2 (7 bases each). The V and J ends lost 5 bases and 4 bases respectively, with 14 bases between them. Germline CDR1 MNHEY, CDR2 SMNVEV (reference sequence). The CDR3 has 14 amino acids. CDR3 region: CASSPIRGGETQYF. CDR3 nucleotides: TGTGCCAGCAGTCCCATCAGGGGGGGAGAGACCCAGTACTTC.

Regarding this clonotype: This could be a read error, since a much larger clone is one nucleotide away. This chain links TRBV9 with TRBJ1-4; the D gene is possibly TRBD1 (5 bases). CDR3 length: 15 residues. Trimming removed 4 bases at V and 4 bases at J, with 14 bases between. Germline V gene data show CDR1 as SGDLS and CDR2 as YYNGEE. The CDR3 spells CASSTAGQVNEKLFF. CDR3 DNA sequence: TGTGCCAGCAGCACCGCGGGGCAGGTTAATGAAAAACTGTTTTTT.

Concerning this clonotype itself: This may be a read error: a much more frequent sequence differs by one nucleotide. The V gene is TRBV6-1, the J gene TRBJ1-5; no clear D gene. The length of the CDR3 is 12 residues. Trimming cost V 8 bases and J 2 bases, with 7 bases left between them. Germline CDR1 MNHNS, CDR2 SASEGT. Here the CDR3 DNA reads TGTGCCAGCGCTATGGGCAATCAGCCCCAGCATTTT. Encoded protein: CASAMGNQPQHF.

This clonotype has a single count. The V gene is TRBV30, the J gene TRBJ2-3; 8 bases are shared with TRBD2. This CDR3 is built from 14 residues. Germline assignment: CDR1 GTSNPN and CDR2 SVGIG (reference sequence). The junction had 4 bases not matched to a gene; V was cut back by 0 bases and J by 5 bases. CDR3 sequence: CAWSVRGGEDTQYF. The CDR3 nucleotides are TGTGCCTGGAGTGTACGGGGGGGAGAAGATACGCAGTATTTT.

The table lists this clonotype with many counts. The chain couples TRBV20-1 to TRBJ2-2; tentatively, D is TRBD1 or TRBD2 (5 bases each). The CDR3 consists of 13 residues. The germline V and J ends were trimmed by 3 bases and 7 bases, with 12 bases remaining between them. Germline loops: CDR1 DFQATT, CDR2 SNEGSKA (reference sequence). The CDR3 sequence: CSASGTSNGELFF. CDR3 DNA sequence: TGCAGTGCTAGCGGGACGTCTAACGGGGAGCTGTTTTTT.